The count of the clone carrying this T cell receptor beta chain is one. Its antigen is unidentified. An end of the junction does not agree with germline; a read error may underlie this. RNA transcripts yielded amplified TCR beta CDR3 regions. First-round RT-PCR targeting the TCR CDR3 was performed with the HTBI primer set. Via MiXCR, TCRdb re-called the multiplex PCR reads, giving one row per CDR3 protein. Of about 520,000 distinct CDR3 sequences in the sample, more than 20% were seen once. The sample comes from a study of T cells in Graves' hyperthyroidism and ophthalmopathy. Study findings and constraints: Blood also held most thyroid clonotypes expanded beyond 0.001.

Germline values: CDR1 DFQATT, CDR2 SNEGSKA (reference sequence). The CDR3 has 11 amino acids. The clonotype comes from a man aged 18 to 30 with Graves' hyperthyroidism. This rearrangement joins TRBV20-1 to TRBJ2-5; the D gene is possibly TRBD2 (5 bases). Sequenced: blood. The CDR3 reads CSTSPQETQYF. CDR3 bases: TGCAGTACTAGTCCCCAAGAGACCCAGTACTTC.